This TCR beta chain was documented in a study of somatic mutations in cytotoxic T cells in rheumatoid arthritis. About this clone itself: Its target is not known.

Study-level findings and limits: Among rheumatoid arthritis patients and age-matched healthy controls, CD8+ T-cell clonality was not significantly different.

Sequencing used immunoSEQ multiplex PCR; TCRdb keeps in-frame clones, though not all of them. The sample records 7,000 to 9,500 clones, around 90% being singletons. Germline CDR1 reads LGHNA; CDR2 reads YNFKEQ. The CDR3 sequence is 14 residues long. Trimming took 2 bases from V and 6 from J; bases not matched to a gene: 5. The sequence came from a man aged 40-49 years with rheumatoid arthritis. J is TRBJ2-7 and V is TRBV4-2; 9 bases agree with TRBD2. The specimen was CD8+ T cells sorted from blood. The CDR3 sequence: CASSQTGTSIEQYF. The CDR3 DNA reads TGTGCCAGCAGCCAAACCGGGACTAGCATCGAGCAGTACTTC.